The clone carrying this T cell receptor beta chain was detected only a few times. As yet, its antigen is unknown. V lost 7 bases, J lost 1 base, and 10 bases lay in between. This CDR3 comprises 13 residues. CDR1 and CDR2 (germline): LGHNT, FRNRAP. This sample was taken from a study of T cell repertoires in cytomegalovirus infection. The overall study: Indicated by public TCR beta signatures were CMV infection and matching HLA type.

TCRdb reprocessed the reads with MiXCR, giving one entry per CDR3 protein. The table lists just under 550,000 distinct CDR3 sequences, about a quarter of them singletons. Study findings and constraints: Accumulated public TCR beta family frequency recognized individuals carrying CMV together with the relevant HLA. Ex vivo, HLA-C-restricted CMV-specific TCR beta clonotypes prevailed over the rest of the response.

Material for sequencing was PBMCs. The sequence derives from a human donor in good health (CMV status not recorded). Some clones in this sample may be carry-over from other donors' samples. The V call is TRBV12-5, the J call TRBJ1-1; D is uncertain. The CDR3 loop is CASAPPWNTEAFF. In nucleotides, the CDR3 is TGTGCTAGTGCCCCACCCTGGAACACTGAAGCTTTCTTT.